Shown below are 27 T cell receptor beta chains from a single sample sequenced in a study of early T cells in non-severe SARS-CoV-2 infection. One entry per CDR3 protein results from TCRdb running MiXCR on the 5' RACE reads. This table holds over 50,000 distinct CDR3 sequences, 15% found once. The sequencing here drew on whole blood, taken at baseline. These receptors originate from an adult who was a healthcare worker with PCR-confirmed SARS-CoV-2 infection or an uninfected control (not recorded which).

This clonotype was seen only a few times. The genes are TRBV4-1 and TRBJ2-3; 8 nucleotides align to TRBD2. V trimming: 0 bases; J trimming: 2 bases; junction bases outside the gene matches: 10. Germline CDR1 and CDR2: MGHRA and YSYEKL. The CDR3 has 18 amino acids. CDR3 region: CASSQDSRAGVITDTQYF. The CDR3 DNA is TGCGCCAGCAGCCAAGATAGTCGAGCGGGGGTGATCACAGATACGCAGTATTTT.

V and J are TRBV6-5 and TRBJ2-3; 7 bases map to TRBD2. CDR1 and CDR2 (germline): MNHEY, SVGAGI. V lost 4 bases and J lost 6; bases outside the gene matches: 1. This CDR3 is 12 amino acids long. CDR3 nucleotide sequence: TGTGCCAGCAGTTGGGGGGGGGATACGCAGTATTTT. This sequence encodes CASSWGGDTQYF.

This clonotype has just one count. The V gene is TRBV28, the J gene TRBJ1-2; D is undetermined. This CDR3 region has 8 residues. Deletions cut 8 bases from V and 7 bases from J, with 2 bases between. Germline V CDR1 and CDR2: MDHEN, SYDVKM. The CDR3 sequence: CASGGYTF. In DNA, the CDR3 is TGTGCCAGCGGTGGCTACACCTTC.

This clonotype was recorded many times. V usage is TRBV28 and J usage is TRBJ2-7, with TRBD2 as a possible D gene (5 bases). Per germline, CDR1 MDHEN and CDR2 SYDVKM. The V gene lost 2 bases and the J gene lost 6 bases, with 14 bases spanning the gap. The CDR3 is made up of 14 amino acids. The CDR3 DNA sequence: TGTGCCAGCAGTTTAAGCGGCCGGTCCGGCGAGCAGTACTTC. It codes for CASSLSGRSGEQYF.

This clonotype was seen a handful of times. This chain connects TRBV7-9 to TRBJ2-3; TRBD1 or TRBD2 may be the D gene (5 bases each). CDR1 and CDR2 from the germline V gene are SEHNR and FQNEAQ (reference sequence). Trimming took off 5 bases at V and 4 bases at J, with 10 bases between the two ends. The length of the CDR3 is 13 residues. The chain's CDR3 is CASSARGPDTQYF. In nucleotides, the CDR3 is TGTGCCAGCAGCGCTCGGGGCCCAGATACGCAGTATTTT.

CDR3: CASSLVTEETQYF. CDR3 nucleotide sequence: TGTGCCAGCAGCTTAGTCACAGAAGAGACCCAGTACTTC. This rearrangement joins TRBV7-3 to TRBJ2-5; D gene ambiguous. Germline V lookup: CDR1 SGHTA, CDR2 FQGTGA. The CDR3 has 13 residues. Trimming shortened V by 2 bases and J by 3 bases, and 7 bases separated the two germline ends.

The J gene is TRBJ2-2, the V gene TRBV11-3, with TRBD1 matching over 8 bases. Trimming cost V 5 bases and J 2 bases; bases outside gene matches: 4. This CDR3 has 15 amino acids. Germline CDR1 SGHNT, CDR2 YENEEA. The chain's CDR3 is CASSRGQENTGELFF. In DNA, the CDR3 is TGTGCCAGCAGCCGGGGACAGGAAAACACCGGGGAGCTGTTTTTT.

This clonotype came up many times. This chain connects TRBV18 to TRBJ2-7, with 7 bases that match TRBD2. The CDR3 is 16 amino acids. From germline, CDR1 is KGHSH and CDR2 LQKENI. J gave up 0 bases and V 3 bases, and 8 bases lay outside the gene matches. CDR3 amino acids: CASSPATSGASYEQYF. CDR3 sequence (DNA): TGTGCCAGCTCACCCGCAACGAGCGGGGCCTCCTACGAGCAGTACTTC.

The chain links TRBV28 to TRBJ1-4; the D gene is possibly TRBD1 (5 bases). Per germline, CDR1 MDHEN and CDR2 SYDVKM. The V and J ends lost 11 bases and 2 bases respectively, with 12 bases between them. The CDR3 length is 13 residues. CDR3 in DNA: TGTGCCTCCGAGACAGATACTAATGAAAAACTGTTTTTT. It codes for CASETDTNEKLFF.

This clonotype was seen a handful of times. The genes are TRBV28 and TRBJ2-3; possibly TRBD2 for D (6 bases). V shed 6 bases and J shed 4 bases, with 8 bases lying between them. Per the germline V gene, CDR1 is MDHEN and CDR2 is SYDVKM. This CDR3 spans 12 amino acids. For the CDR3, the DNA is TGTGCCAGCAGCGGAGGGTCAGATACGCAGTATTTT. Translating gives CASSGGSDTQYF.

The table lists this clonotype with a few counts. The chain is built from TRBV5-5 and TRBJ1-1; no clear D. Germline V CDR1 and CDR2: SGHKS, YYEKEE (reference sequence). The V and J ends lost 0 bases and 2 bases respectively, with 11 bases between them. The CDR3 extends over 15 amino acids. CDR3 loop: CASSLAVRINTEAFF. CDR3 nucleotides: TGTGCCAGCAGCTTGGCGGTCAGGATTAACACTGAAGCTTTCTTT.

Ten or more counts support this clonotype. This chain links TRBV7-9 with TRBJ2-5, with a tentative D call TRBD1 (6 bases). The V and J ends lost 5 bases and 0 bases respectively, with 10 bases between them. Germline V lookup: CDR1 SEHNR, CDR2 FQNEAQ (reference sequence). The CDR3 length is 14 residues. Written as DNA, the CDR3 is TGTGCCAGCAGCGCGCAGGGGTACCAAGAGACCCAGTACTTC. Protein product: CASSAQGYQETQYF.

V and J are TRBV6-1 and TRBJ2-1; D perhaps matches TRBD1 (6 bases). Germline CDR1 and CDR2: MNHNS and SASEGT. V shed 6 bases and J shed 7 bases, with 16 bases lying between them. The CDR3 is made up of 14 amino acids. The CDR3 nucleotides read TGTGCCAGCAGCTTTTCCGGGACAAAAAATGAGCAGTTCTTC. Encoded protein: CASSFSGTKNEQFF.

In DNA, the CDR3 is TGTGCCAGCAGTTTCCCAGGGGCTGAAGCTTTCTTT. It codes for CASSFPGAEAFF. J is TRBJ1-1 and V is TRBV27; the D gene is possibly TRBD1 (6 bases). CDR1 and CDR2 (germline): MNHEY, SMNVEV (reference sequence). This CDR3 has 12 residues. The V and J ends lost 3 bases and 6 bases respectively, with 8 bases between them.

This sequence joins TRBV11-3 and TRBJ2-7; 9 bases match TRBD1. From germline, CDR1 is SGHNT and CDR2 YENEEA. This CDR3 comprises 15 residues. After removal of 5 bases from V and 5 bases from J, the junction contained 10 bases not matched to a gene. The CDR3 sequence: CASSPRGQGVHEQYF. The CDR3 coding sequence is TGTGCCAGCAGCCCACGGGGACAGGGAGTCCACGAGCAGTACTTC.

The CDR3 here is CASSQVTGSETQYF. As DNA, the CDR3 is TGTGCCAGCAGCCAGGTCACAGGGTCGGAGACCCAGTACTTC. This chain uses TRBV3-1 with TRBJ2-5; possibly TRBD1 for D (6 bases). CDR3 length: 14 residues. Germline CDR1 reads LGHDT; CDR2 reads YNNKEL (reference sequence). V lost 3 bases, J lost 5 bases, and 13 bases lay in between.

The CDR3 DNA is TGCGCCAGCAGCCAAGGAACTAGCGGAACTGGAGATACGCAGTATTTT. Protein product: CASSQGTSGTGDTQYF. The chain employs TRBV4-1 and TRBJ2-3, with TRBD2 identical over 8 bases. V shed 1 base, J shed 5 bases, and the junction held 8 bases outside the gene matches. The CDR3 is 16 residues long. Per the germline V gene, CDR1 is MGHRA and CDR2 is YSYEKL.

This clonotype appeared a few times. The chain uses TRBV12-3 or TRBV12-4 and TRBJ2-7, with D perhaps matching TRBD2 (6 bases). The CDR3 spans 14 residues. The germline V and J ends were trimmed by 3 bases and 7 bases, with 16 bases remaining between them. The CDR3: CASSFKGTALEQYF. The CDR3 bases are TGTGCCAGCAGTTTTAAAGGGACTGCCTTAGAGCAGTACTTC.

This clonotype showed up just a few times. The chain employs TRBV3-1 and TRBJ1-1, with a possible D match to TRBD1 (6 bases). This CDR3 contains 14 residues. Trimming shortened V by 3 bases and J by 0 bases, and 8 bases separated the two germline ends. The germline V gene encodes CDR1 LGHDT and CDR2 YNNKEL (reference sequence). This CDR3 is CASSQDSLNTEAFF. For the CDR3, the DNA is TGTGCCAGCAGCCAGGACAGTTTGAACACTGAAGCTTTCTTT.

Many counts were recorded for this clonotype. The chain joins TRBV7-6 to TRBJ2-6; D ambiguous. Germline loops: CDR1 SGHVS, CDR2 FNYEAQ. V lost 5 bases, J lost 1 base, and 9 bases lay in between. The CDR3 totals 15 residues. CDR3: CASSPRLSGANVLTF. In nucleotides, the CDR3 is TGTGCCAGCAGCCCACGGCTTTCTGGGGCCAACGTCCTGACTTTC.

This chain uses TRBV7-9 with TRBJ2-6, with D perhaps being TRBD1 or TRBD2 (5 bases each). The germline V and J ends were trimmed by 5 bases and 0 bases, with 23 bases remaining between them. Germline V CDR1 and CDR2: SEHNR, FQNEAQ (reference sequence). There are 20 residues in the CDR3. The CDR3 DNA is TGTGCCAGCAGCGCTACCCCTGGGGACCGCATCCTCTCTGGGGCCAACGTCCTGACTTTC. This gives the protein CASSATPGDRILSGANVLTF.

This clonotype was recorded many times. This sequence joins TRBV7-9 and TRBJ1-4; TRBD1 matches 9 bases. In germline, CDR1 is SEHNR, CDR2 FQNEAQ (reference sequence). V shed 1 base, J shed 5 bases, and the junction held 2 bases outside the gene matches. CDR3 length equals 15 residues. CDR3 nucleotides: TGTGCCAGCAGCTTAGTTACAGGGGGCAATGAAAAACTGTTTTTT. Translation gives CASSLVTGGNEKLFF.

The chain is built from TRBV9 and TRBJ2-1; the match to TRBD2 covers 9 bases. This CDR3 has 16 amino acids. Germline V gene data show CDR1 as SGDLS and CDR2 as YYNGEE. V lost 0 bases and J lost 7; bases outside the gene matches: 8. The CDR3 DNA is TGTGCCAGCAGCGTAGGGGCTAGCGGGGTGGGAAATGAGCAGTTCTTC. This sequence encodes CASSVGASGVGNEQFF.

V and J are TRBV30 and TRBJ2-7; maybe TRBD1 (6 bases). Trimming took off 4 bases at V and 5 bases at J, with 15 bases between the two ends. CDR3 length: 13 residues. Looked up from germline, CDR1 is GTSNPN and CDR2 is SVGIG (reference sequence). CDR3 bases: TGTGCCTGGAAGTCCAGGGGAAAGAACGAGCAGTACTTC. It encodes CAWKSRGKNEQYF.

CDR3 bases: TGTGCCAGCAGGGACGGTCTGCTGAACACTGAAGCTTTCTTT. Its protein product is CASRDGLLNTEAFF. This chain joins TRBV28 and TRBJ1-1, with D unclear. The germline gives CDR1 MDHEN, CDR2 SYDVKM. The CDR3 consists of 14 residues. Trimming removed 6 bases at V and 0 bases at J, with 11 bases between.

This clonotype turned up a few times. The chain is built from TRBV9 and TRBJ2-3; weak D call: TRBD2 (7 bases). The CDR3 consists of 16 residues. Trimming pared 2 bases from V and 1 base from J, leaving 14 bases between. The germline gives CDR1 SGDLS, CDR2 YYNGEE. The CDR3 bases are TGTGCCAGCAGCGTGGCGGGGGCCTCCGGCACAGATACGCAGTATTTT. It is translated as CASSVAGASGTDTQYF.

This clonotype was seen more than once but under ten times. This chain connects TRBV5-1 to TRBJ2-7, with 9 bases fitting TRBD2. CDR1 and CDR2 (germline): SGHRS, YFSETQ. This CDR3 region has 14 residues. With V trimmed by 5 bases and J by 6 bases, 9 bases remained unmatched. The CDR3 region is CASSMRGLAVEQYF. The CDR3 region has the DNA TGCGCCAGCAGTATGCGGGGACTAGCTGTCGAGCAGTACTTC.